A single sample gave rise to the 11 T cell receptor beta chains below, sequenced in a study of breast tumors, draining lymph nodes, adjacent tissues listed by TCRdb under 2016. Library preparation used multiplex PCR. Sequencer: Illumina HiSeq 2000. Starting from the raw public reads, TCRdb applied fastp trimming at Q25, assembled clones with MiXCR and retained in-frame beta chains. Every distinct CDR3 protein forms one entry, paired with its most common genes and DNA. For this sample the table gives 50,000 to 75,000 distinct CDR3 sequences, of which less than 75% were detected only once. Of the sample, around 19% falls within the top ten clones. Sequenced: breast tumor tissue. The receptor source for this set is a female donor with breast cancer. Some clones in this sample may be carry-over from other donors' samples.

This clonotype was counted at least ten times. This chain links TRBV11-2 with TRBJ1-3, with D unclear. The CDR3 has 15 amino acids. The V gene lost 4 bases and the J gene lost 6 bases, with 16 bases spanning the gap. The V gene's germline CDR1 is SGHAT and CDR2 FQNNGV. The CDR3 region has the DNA TGTGCCAGCAGCTCCCCCCGGGGTGGAGAAAACACCATATATTTT. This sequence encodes CASSSPRGGENTIYF. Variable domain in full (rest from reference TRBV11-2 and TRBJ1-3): EAGVAQSPRYKIIEKRQSVAFWCNPISGHATLYWYQQILGQGPKLLIQFQNNGVVDDSQLPKDRFSAERLKGVDSTLKIQPAKLEDSAVYLCASSSPRGGENTIYFGEGSWLTVV.

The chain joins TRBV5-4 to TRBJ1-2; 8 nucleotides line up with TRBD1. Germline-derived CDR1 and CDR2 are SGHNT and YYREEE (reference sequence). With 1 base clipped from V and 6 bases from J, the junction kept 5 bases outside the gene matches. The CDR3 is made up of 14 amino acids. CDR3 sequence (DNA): TGTGCCAGCAGCTTGAGGACAGGGATGGATGGCTACACCTTC. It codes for CASSLRTGMDGYTF.

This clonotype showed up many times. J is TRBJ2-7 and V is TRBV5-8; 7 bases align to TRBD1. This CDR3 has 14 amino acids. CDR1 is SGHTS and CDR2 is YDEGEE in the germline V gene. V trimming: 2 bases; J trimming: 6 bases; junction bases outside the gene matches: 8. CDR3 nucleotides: TGTGCCAGCAGCTTAGACAGGGAAAATGGCGAGCAGTACTTC. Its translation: CASSLDRENGEQYF.

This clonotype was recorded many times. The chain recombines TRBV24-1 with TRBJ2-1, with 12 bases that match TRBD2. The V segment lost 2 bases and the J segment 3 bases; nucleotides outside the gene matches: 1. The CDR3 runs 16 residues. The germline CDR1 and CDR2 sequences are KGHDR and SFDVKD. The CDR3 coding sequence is TGTGCCACCAGTGATTCGACTAGCGGGGGCTACAATGAGCAGTTCTTC. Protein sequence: CATSDSTSGGYNEQFF.

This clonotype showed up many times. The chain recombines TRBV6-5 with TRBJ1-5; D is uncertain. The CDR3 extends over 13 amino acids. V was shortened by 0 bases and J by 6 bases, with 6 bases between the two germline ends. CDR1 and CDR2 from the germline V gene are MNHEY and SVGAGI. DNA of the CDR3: TGTGCCAGCAGTTACTCGAATTTTCAGCCCCAGCATTTT. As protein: CASSYSNFQPQHF.

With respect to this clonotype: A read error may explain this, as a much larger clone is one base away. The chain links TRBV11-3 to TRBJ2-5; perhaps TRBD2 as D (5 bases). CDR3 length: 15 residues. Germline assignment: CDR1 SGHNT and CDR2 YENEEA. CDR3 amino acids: CASSEDPGGGETRYF. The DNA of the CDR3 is TGTGCCAGCAGCGAAGACCCTGGAGGTGGAGAGACCCGGTACTTC.

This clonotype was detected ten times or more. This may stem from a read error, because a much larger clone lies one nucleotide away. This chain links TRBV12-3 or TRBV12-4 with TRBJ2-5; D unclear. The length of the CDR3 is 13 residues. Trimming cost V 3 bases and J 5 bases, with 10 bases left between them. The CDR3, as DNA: TGTGCCAGCAGTTTCAGAGGTCGGGAGACCCAGTACTTC. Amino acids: CASSFRGRETQYF.

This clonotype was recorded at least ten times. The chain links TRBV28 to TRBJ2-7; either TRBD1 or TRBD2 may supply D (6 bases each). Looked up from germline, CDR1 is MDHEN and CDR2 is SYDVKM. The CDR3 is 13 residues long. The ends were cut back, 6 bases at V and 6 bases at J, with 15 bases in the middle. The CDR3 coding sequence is TGTGCCAGCAGGGGGGGCGGGGTCCTCGAGCAGTACTTC. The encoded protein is CASRGGGVLEQYF.

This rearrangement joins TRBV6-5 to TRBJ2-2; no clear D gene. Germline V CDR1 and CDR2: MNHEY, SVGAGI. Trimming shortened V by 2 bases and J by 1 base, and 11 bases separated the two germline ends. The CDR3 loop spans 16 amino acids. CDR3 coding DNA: TGTGCCAGCAGTTACGTTGGCCGGGTGAACACCGGGGAGCTGTTTTTT. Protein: CASSYVGRVNTGELFF.

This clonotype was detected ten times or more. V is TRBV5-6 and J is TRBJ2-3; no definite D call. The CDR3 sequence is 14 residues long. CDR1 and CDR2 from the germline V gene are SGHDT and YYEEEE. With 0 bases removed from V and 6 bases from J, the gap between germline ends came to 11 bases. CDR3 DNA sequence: TGTGCCAGCAGCTTGGGAGTAGGTATTGATACGCAGTATTTT. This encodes CASSLGVGIDTQYF.

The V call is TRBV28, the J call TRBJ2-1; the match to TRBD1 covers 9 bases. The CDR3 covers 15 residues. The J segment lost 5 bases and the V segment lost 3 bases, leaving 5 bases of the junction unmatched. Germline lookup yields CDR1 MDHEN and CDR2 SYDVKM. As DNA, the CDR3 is TGTGCCAGCAGTTTGGCGGGGACAGGGAACAATGAGCAGTTCTTC. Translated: CASSLAGTGNNEQFF. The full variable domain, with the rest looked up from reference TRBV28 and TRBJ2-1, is DVKVTQSSRYLVKRTGEKVFLECVQDMDHENMFWYRQDPGLGLRLIYFSYDVKMKEKGDIPEGYSVSREKKERFSLILESASTNQTSMYLCASSLAGTGNNEQFFGPGTRLTVL.